This TCR beta chain was documented in a study of shared clonotypes between healthy human individuals. Study conclusions and caveats: Clonotype sharing among donors, it was expected, would be affected by sequencing depth.

The authors split each subset's genomic DNA evenly across several immunoSEQ plates. How the authors handled the data: Junction-only sequences without quality scores came from ImmunoSEQ, so filtering differed. This table comes from immunoSEQ multiplex PCR, and its TCRdb copy is limited to in-frame clones, with some not included. D and trimming come from the DNA, and the V and J calls and clone size come from that table. The data hold more than 2 million clones, with 85% to 95% observed a single time. Worth noting for this clone: Its antigen remains unknown.

V was cut by 7 bases and J by 4 bases, with 22 bases left in between. Germline V lookup: CDR1 SGDLS, CDR2 YYNGEE. The CDR3 has 16 amino acids. This rearrangement joins TRBV9 to TRBJ2-3, with D perhaps TRBD1 or TRBD2 (5 bases each). The sequenced material came from naive CD4+ T cells sorted from blood. Subset here: CD45RA+ positively selected. The clonotype was recovered from a young man in good health. The CDR3 region is CASARGDPTKADTQYF. CDR3 nucleotides: TGTGCCAGCGCCCGTGGGGACCCCACAAAAGCAGATACGCAGTATTTT. Supplemented by reference TRBV9 and TRBJ2-3, the full variable domain reads DSGVTQTPKHLITATGQRVTLRCSPRSGDLSVYWYQQSLDQGLQFLIQYYNGEERAKGNILERFSAQQFPDLHSELNLSSLELGDSALYFCASARGDPTKADTQYFGPGTRLTVL.